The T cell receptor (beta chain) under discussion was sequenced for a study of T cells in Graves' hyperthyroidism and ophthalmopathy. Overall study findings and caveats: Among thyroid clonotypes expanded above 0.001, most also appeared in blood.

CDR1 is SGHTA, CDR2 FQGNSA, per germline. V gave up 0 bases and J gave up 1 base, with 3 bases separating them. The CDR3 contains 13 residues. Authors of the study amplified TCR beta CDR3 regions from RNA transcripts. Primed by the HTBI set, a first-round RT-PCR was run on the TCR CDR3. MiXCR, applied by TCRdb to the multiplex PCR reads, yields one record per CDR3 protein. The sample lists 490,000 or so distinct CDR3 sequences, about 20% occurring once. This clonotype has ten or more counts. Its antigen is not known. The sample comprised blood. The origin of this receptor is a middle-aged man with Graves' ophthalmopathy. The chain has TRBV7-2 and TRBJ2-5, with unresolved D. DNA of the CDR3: TGTGCCAGCAGCTTAGCGTTCCAAGAGACCCAGTACTTC. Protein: CASSLAFQETQYF.